Detailed here is one TCR beta chain. This record comes from a study of shared clonotypes between healthy human individuals. The V end lost 5 bases, the J end lost 8 bases, and 19 bases lay between the germline ends. CDR1 MNHNY and CDR2 SVGAGI come from the germline V gene (reference sequence). CDR3 length: 15 amino acids. TCRdb keeps only in-frame clones here, not all; method: immunoSEQ multiplex PCR. Among 950,000 to 1,300,000 clones listed, roughly 70% were seen once. This chain uses TRBV6-6 with TRBJ2-1; D perhaps matches TRBD1 (6 bases). The TCR originated in a man younger than 35 in good health. Source material: memory CD4+ T cells sorted from blood. Regarding subset: CD45RA-negative fraction. CDR3 region: CASSPLDRLVYEQFF. The CDR3 nucleotides are TGTGCCAGCAGTCCCCTCGACAGGCTCGTATATGAGCAGTTCTTC.